This T cell receptor beta chain was sequenced in a study of beta chain features in type 1 diabetes. Regarding this clone: The antigen is not known.

Expressed TCRB transcripts were sequenced, since all the RNA that had been isolated was reverse transcribed. TCRdb's copy holds only in-frame clones and misses some; the assay was immunoSEQ multiplex PCR. The sample lists approximately 360,000 clones; roughly 12% were seen once. General study points: Insertions were fewer and deletions more numerous at VDJ junctions in type 1 diabetes patients. TCRB CDR3s from Type 1 diabetes patients were moderately but significantly shorter in all four CD4+ subsets. In patients and controls equally, PCR might favor templates that are shorter.

The length of the CDR3 is 14 residues. Germline CDR1 MNHEY, CDR2 SVGAGI. V dropped 0 bases and J dropped 0 bases, with 6 bases sitting between them. The sequenced sample was naive CD4+ T cells from blood. The chain couples TRBV6-5 to TRBJ2-7; D is undetermined. The clonotype originates from a woman aged 18-29 years with type 1 diabetes. CDR3 in DNA: TGTGCCAGCAGTTACTCGGCCCCCTCCTACGAGCAGTACTTC. Protein product: CASSYSAPSYEQYF.